A single sample is the source of the 21 T cell receptor beta chains below, sequenced in a study of blood T cell repertoires in COVID-19. Data came from immunoSEQ multiplex PCR; TCRdb stores just in-frame clones and leaves some out. The table records about 25,000 clones, about 88% of them present only once. Sequences were obtained from peripheral blood. The receptor set was obtained from a man aged 65-85 years with active COVID-19.

The V call is TRBV13, the J call TRBJ2-3; D might be TRBD2 (5 bases). The germline CDR1 and CDR2 sequences are PRHDT and FYEKMQ (reference sequence). With 6 bases removed from V and 5 bases from J, the gap between germline ends came to 15 bases. CDR3 length equals 14 residues. CDR3 amino acids: CASRDTRARDTQYF. For the CDR3, the DNA is TGTGCCAGCAGAGACACTAGAGCGAGAGATACGCAGTATTTT.

V gene TRBV18 combines with J gene TRBJ2-1; D possibly corresponds to TRBD1 (6 bases). V lost 5 bases, J lost 1 base, and 12 bases lay in between. CDR3 size: 15 residues. CDR1 is KGHSH and CDR2 is LQKENI in the germline V gene. CDR3 in DNA: TGTGCCAGCTCATCCGGGACATTATCCTACAATGAGCAGTTCTTC. Encoded protein: CASSSGTLSYNEQFF.

CDR3 sequence: CASSAQGSGGYEQYF. Here the CDR3 DNA reads TGTGCCAGCAGCGCCCAGGGCAGCGGGGGCTACGAGCAGTACTTC. The chain joins TRBV5-4 to TRBJ2-7; 8 positions match TRBD2. CDR1 is SGHNT, CDR2 YYREEE, per germline (reference sequence). The CDR3 covers 15 residues. Trimming removed 4 bases from V and 3 bases from J; junction bases left unmatched: 9.

V usage is TRBV19 and J usage is TRBJ2-2; the D is unclear. Germline CDR1 is LNHDA and CDR2 is SQIVND (reference sequence). This CDR3 contains 16 residues. V shed 3 bases and J shed 2 bases, with 13 bases lying between them. DNA of the CDR3: TGTGCCAGTAGTATCCGACTCACGAGCAACACCGGGGAGCTGTTTTTT. This sequence encodes CASSIRLTSNTGELFF.

J is TRBJ2-2 and V is TRBV6-2 or TRBV6-3; maybe TRBD2 (5 bases). The CDR3 contains 14 residues. Between the trimmed V and J ends, which lost 5 bases and 5 bases, there was a span of 12 bases. The germline V gene has CDR1 MNHEY and CDR2 SVGEGT. CDR3 in amino acids: CASSPGLETGELFF. The CDR3 bases are TGTGCCAGCAGTCCCGGACTCGAAACCGGGGAGCTGTTTTTT.

This clone was found once. This chain links TRBV12-3 or TRBV12-4 with TRBJ2-7, with 9 bases fitting TRBD2. The CDR3 totals 13 residues. After removal of 6 bases from V and 0 bases from J, the junction contained 0 bases not matched to a gene. CDR3 sequence (DNA): TGTGCCAGCAGACTAGCGGGCTCCTACGAGCAGTACTTC. Amino acid sequence: CASRLAGSYEQYF.

CDR3 region: CASMDGTWGQVNSPLHF. In DNA, the CDR3 is TGTGCCAGCATGGATGGGACTTGGGGACAGGTCAATTCACCCCTCCACTTT. The rearrangement links TRBV2 to TRBJ1-6; 8 bases match TRBD1. Germline CDR1 SNHLY, CDR2 FYNNEI. Trimming cost V 7 bases and J 7 bases; bases outside gene matches: 15. The CDR3 has 17 amino acids.

The rearrangement uses TRBV28 and TRBJ1-6, with TRBD1 as a possible D gene (5 bases). The CDR3 is 15 amino acids. Germline V gives CDR1 MDHEN, CDR2 SYDVKM. The ends were cut back, 4 bases at V and 8 bases at J, with 15 bases in the middle. CDR3 loop: CASSSSREIDSPLHF. The CDR3 DNA reads TGTGCCAGCAGTTCCTCCAGGGAAATCGATTCACCCCTCCACTTT.

The chain combines TRBV6-5 with TRBJ2-1, with TRBD2 identical over 8 bases. From germline, CDR1 is MNHEY and CDR2 SVGAGI. V dropped 2 bases and J dropped 9; count of bases not matched to a gene: 9. The length of the CDR3 is 15 residues. The CDR3 protein is CASSYASGPSGEQFF. The CDR3 DNA follows: TGTGCCAGCAGTTACGCTAGCGGGCCATCCGGTGAGCAGTTCTTC.

The chain has TRBV4-1 and TRBJ1-2, with a weak D call TRBD1 (6 bases). Germline values: CDR1 MGHRA, CDR2 YSYEKL. The CDR3 is 17 residues long. Trimming stripped 0 bases from V and 7 bases from J, with 21 bases between. The CDR3 loop reads CASSQDSYRTGQSGYTF. The CDR3 DNA sequence: TGCGCCAGCAGCCAAGATAGTTATAGAACAGGGCAGAGTGGCTACACCTTC.

The V and J genes are TRBV3-1 (or the pseudogene TRBV3-2) and TRBJ1-4; D gene unclear. CDR3 length: 13 residues. In germline, CDR1 is LGHDT, CDR2 YNNKEL (reference sequence). The ends were cut back, 4 bases at V and 4 bases at J, with 7 bases in the middle. This CDR3 reads CASSPTLNEKLFF. The DNA for the CDR3 is TGTGCCAGCAGCCCCACTCTTAATGAAAAACTGTTTTTT.

V usage is TRBV4-2 and J usage is TRBJ2-7; tentatively, D is TRBD2 (5 bases). The CDR3 is 14 amino acids. V shed 0 bases and J shed 3 bases, with 9 bases lying between them. Germline V gene lookup returns CDR1 LGHNA and CDR2 YNFKEQ. The CDR3 reads CASSQDRGNYEQYF. The CDR3, as DNA: TGTGCCAGCAGCCAAGATCGGGGAAACTACGAGCAGTACTTC.

The V gene is TRBV9, the J gene TRBJ1-1; D perhaps matches TRBD1 (5 bases). Trimming removed 1 base from V and 4 bases from J, with 8 bases in between. CDR3 length: 13 residues. CDR1 is SGDLS and CDR2 is YYNGEE in the germline V gene. For the CDR3, the DNA is TGTGCCAGCAGCGTACCAGGGATCACTGAAGCTTTCTTT. Residues: CASSVPGITEAFF. Full variable domain (rest looked up from reference TRBV9 and TRBJ1-1): DSGVTQTPKHLITATGQRVTLRCSPRSGDLSVYWYQQSLDQGLQFLIQYYNGEERAKGNILERFSAQQFPDLHSELNLSSLELGDSALYFCASSVPGITEAFFGQGTRLTVV.

The chain is built from TRBV5-5 and TRBJ2-7; no firm D call. The germline gives CDR1 SGHKS, CDR2 YYEKEE (reference sequence). V dropped 0 bases and J dropped 3 bases, with 13 bases sitting between them. The CDR3 covers 15 residues. The CDR3 loop reads CASSLVQESLYEQYF. The DNA for the CDR3 is TGTGCCAGCAGCTTGGTGCAGGAATCTCTCTACGAGCAGTACTTC.

V gene TRBV19 combines with J gene TRBJ1-2; D may be TRBD1 (6 bases). The CDR3 totals 15 residues. Trimming took 4 bases from V and 6 from J, leaving 18 bases between them. Looked up from germline, CDR1 is LNHDA and CDR2 is SQIVND (reference sequence). DNA of the CDR3: TGTGCCAGTAGTAGCGCACCGGGGGGCAGCGATGGCTACACCTTC. Its translation: CASSSAPGGSDGYTF.

The chain carries TRBV28 and TRBJ1-5; D call uncertain. The CDR3 is 13 amino acids. Trimming left V 11 bases short and J 6 bases short, with 17 bases between. The germline gives CDR1 MDHEN, CDR2 SYDVKM. Here the CDR3 DNA reads TGTGCCGGCGTCGGCCTGACGGGTCAGCCCCAGCATTTT. Amino acid sequence: CAGVGLTGQPQHF.

V is TRBV7-2 and J is TRBJ1-1; 8 nucleotides line up with TRBD1. This CDR3 region has 15 residues. Trimming removed 2 bases from V and 1 base from J; junction bases left unmatched: 3. Germline CDR1 is SGHTA and CDR2 is FQGNSA. CDR3 bases: TGTGCCAGCAGCTTACTTGGGACAGGGAACACTGAAGCTTTCTTT. Its protein product is CASSLLGTGNTEAFF.

This sequence joins TRBV5-8 and TRBJ1-1; D is undetermined. This CDR3 comprises 14 residues. CDR1 and CDR2 (germline): SGHTS, YDEGEE. Trimming cost V 4 bases and J 0 bases, with 10 bases left between them. DNA for the CDR3: TGTGCCAGCAGCCCCGCAGGTATGAACACTGAAGCTTTCTTT. This codes for CASSPAGMNTEAFF.

The chain recombines TRBV5-8 with TRBJ2-3; 9 positions match TRBD1. Trimming removed 4 bases from V and 4 bases from J; junction bases left unmatched: 7. Germline V CDR1 and CDR2: SGHTS, YDEGEE. CDR3 length equals 15 residues. The CDR3 spells CASSRRDRVADTQYF. DNA for the CDR3: TGTGCCAGCAGCCGCCGGGACAGGGTGGCAGATACGCAGTATTTT.

This clone appeared once. The chain uses TRBV4-1 and TRBJ1-4, with D unclear. Germline V lookup: CDR1 MGHRA, CDR2 YSYEKL. The CDR3 loop spans 16 amino acids. V lost 0 bases to trimming and J lost 3 bases, with 11 bases between them. In DNA, the CDR3 is TGCGCCAGCAGCCAAGAGTCGACTAGGGCTAATGAAAAACTGTTTTTT. It codes for CASSQESTRANEKLFF.

The chain uses TRBV27 and TRBJ1-5; TRBD1 matches at 8 bases. Germline CDR1 reads MNHEY; CDR2 reads SMNVEV (reference sequence). The CDR3 contains 18 residues. The junction had 10 bases not matched to a gene; V was cut back by 3 bases and J by 0 bases. As DNA, the CDR3 is TGTGCCAGCAGTTTCCAGGGGGCGAGCGGTTTTAGCAATCAGCCCCAGCATTTT. Translated, it gives CASSFQGASGFSNQPQHF.